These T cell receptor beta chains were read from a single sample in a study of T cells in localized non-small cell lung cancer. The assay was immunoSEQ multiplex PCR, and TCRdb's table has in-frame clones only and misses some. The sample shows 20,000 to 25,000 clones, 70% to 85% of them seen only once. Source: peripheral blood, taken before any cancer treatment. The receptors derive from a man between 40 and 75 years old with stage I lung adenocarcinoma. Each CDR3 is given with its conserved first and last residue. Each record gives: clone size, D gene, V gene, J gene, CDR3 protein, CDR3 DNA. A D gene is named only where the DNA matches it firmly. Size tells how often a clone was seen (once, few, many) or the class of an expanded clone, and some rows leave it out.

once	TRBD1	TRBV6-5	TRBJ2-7	CASTRTGGYEQYF	TGTGCCAGCACCAGGACAGGGGGCTACGAGCAGTACTTC
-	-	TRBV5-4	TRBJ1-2	CASSIQGRMGGYTF	TGTGCCAGCAGCATCCAGGGGAGGATGGGTGGCTACACCTTC
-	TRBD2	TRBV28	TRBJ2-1	CASSLSLGAGGNEQFF	TGTGCCAGCAGTTTATCTCTCGGGGCGGGAGGGAATGAGCAGTTCTTC
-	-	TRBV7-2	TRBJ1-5	CASSLGGGINQPQHF	TGTGCCAGCAGCTTAGGGGGAGGGATCAATCAGCCCCAGCATTTT
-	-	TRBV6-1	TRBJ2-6	CASSEGGAGANVLTF	TGTGCCAGCAGTGAAGGGGGCGCTGGGGCCAACGTCCTGACTTTC
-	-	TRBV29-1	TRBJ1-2	CSVVAAANYGYTF	TGCAGCGTTGTGGCGGCAGCTAACTATGGCTACACCTTC
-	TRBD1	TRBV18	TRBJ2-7	CASSTTGGEVEQYF	TGTGCCAGCTCTACCACAGGGGGAGAGGTCGAGCAGTACTTC
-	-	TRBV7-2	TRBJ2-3	CASSLEPESTDTQYF	TGTGCCAGCAGCTTAGAGCCGGAGAGCACAGATACGCAGTATTTT
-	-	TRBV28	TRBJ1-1	CASSIVEMGTEAFF	TGTGCCAGCAGCATCGTCGAAATGGGCACTGAAGCTTTCTTT
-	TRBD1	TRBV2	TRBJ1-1	CASSKGQGSTEAFF	TGTGCCAGCAGTAAAGGACAGGGTTCCACTGAAGCTTTCTTT
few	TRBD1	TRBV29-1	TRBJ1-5	CSVATGAGQPQHF	TGCAGCGTTGCAACAGGGGCTGGGCAGCCCCAGCATTTT
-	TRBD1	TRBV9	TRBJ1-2	CASSVGGQGSHYGYTF	TGTGCCAGCAGCGTAGGGGGACAGGGATCCCACTATGGCTACACCTTC
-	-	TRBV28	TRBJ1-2	CASSLQVGGYGYTF	TGTGCCAGCAGTTTACAAGTGGGCGGGTATGGCTACACCTTC
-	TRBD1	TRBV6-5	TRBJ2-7	CASSPTGTGAEQYF	TGTGCCAGCAGTCCCACCGGGACAGGGGCCGAGCAGTACTTC
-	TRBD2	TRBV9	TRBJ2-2	CASSRASGGAGELFF	TGTGCCAGCAGCAGGGCTAGCGGGGGAGCCGGGGAGCTGTTTTTT
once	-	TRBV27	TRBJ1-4	CASSLGGGGSIYGKLFF	TGTGCCAGCAGTTTAGGGGGCGGAGGGAGTATCTATGGAAAACTGTTTTTT
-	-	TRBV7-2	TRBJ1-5	CASSLRDTGQPQHF	TGTGCCAGCAGCTTACGGGACACGGGGCAGCCCCAGCATTTT
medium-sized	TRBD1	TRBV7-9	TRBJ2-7	CASSLESGQRPYEQYF	TGTGCCAGCAGCTTAGAGTCGGGACAGCGGCCATACGAGCAGTACTTC
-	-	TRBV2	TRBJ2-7	CANSEGTYEQYF	TGTGCCAACAGTGAGGGTACCTACGAGCAGTACTTC
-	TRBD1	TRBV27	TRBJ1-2	CASSLSNRGYGYTF	TGTGCCAGCAGTTTATCGAACAGGGGCTATGGCTACACCTTC
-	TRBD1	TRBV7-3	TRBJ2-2	CASSSTGTPPNTGELFF	TGTGCCAGCAGCTCGACAGGGACCCCGCCTAACACCGGGGAGCTGTTTTTT
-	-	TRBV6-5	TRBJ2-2	CASFGVQNTGELFF	TGTGCCAGCTTTGGGGTCCAGAACACCGGGGAGCTGTTTTTT
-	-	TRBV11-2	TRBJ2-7	CASSFPLTGGVSYEQYF	TGTGCCAGCAGCTTCCCCTTAACAGGAGGGGTCTCCTACGAGCAGTACTTC
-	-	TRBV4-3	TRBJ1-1	CASSQVYLQIGRNTEAFF	TGCGCCAGCAGCCAAGTTTACCTACAGATCGGAAGAAACACTGAAGCTTTCTTT
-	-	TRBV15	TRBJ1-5	CATSREGTGISNQPQHF	TGTGCCACCAGCAGAGAAGGGACCGGAATTAGCAATCAGCCCCAGCATTTT
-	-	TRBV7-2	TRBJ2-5	CASSRQFQETQYF	TGTGCCAGCAGCCGACAGTTCCAAGAGACCCAGTACTTC
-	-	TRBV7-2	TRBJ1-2	CASSLGGAGYGYTF	TGTGCCAGCAGCTTAGGAGGGGCAGGCTATGGCTACACCTTC
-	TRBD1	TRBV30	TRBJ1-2	CASSGGGYGYTF	TGTGCCTCCTCAGGGGGAGGCTATGGCTACACCTTC
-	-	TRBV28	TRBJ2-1	CASSLYSFEYEQFF	TGTGCCAGCAGTTTATACAGCTTCGAGTATGAGCAGTTCTTC
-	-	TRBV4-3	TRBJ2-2	CASSPLEDSNTGELFF	TGCGCCAGCAGCCCACTCGAGGACTCGAACACCGGGGAGCTGTTTTTT
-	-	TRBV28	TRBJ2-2	CASSQPLGNTGELFF	TGTGCCAGCAGTCAACCTCTAGGCAACACCGGGGAGCTGTTTTTT
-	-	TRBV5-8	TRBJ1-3	CASSLRREGNTIYF	TGTGCCAGCAGCTTGAGGCGGGAAGGAAACACCATATATTTT
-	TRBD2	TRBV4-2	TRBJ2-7	CASSQGIGLAGPDGYEQYF	TGTGCCAGCAGCCAAGGGATAGGACTAGCGGGACCGGATGGCTACGAGCAGTACTTC
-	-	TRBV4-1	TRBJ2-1	CASSQSTNEQFF	TGCGCCAGCAGCCAGTCCACCAATGAGCAGTTCTTC
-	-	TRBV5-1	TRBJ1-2	CASSLGAENYGYTF	TGCGCCAGCAGCTTGGGGGCAGAGAACTATGGCTACACCTTC
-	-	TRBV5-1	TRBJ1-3	CASSLAPGNTIYF	TGCGCCAGCAGCTTGGCCCCTGGAAACACCATATATTTT
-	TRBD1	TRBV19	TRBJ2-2	CASSRRQGATGELFF	TGTGCCAGTAGTAGGCGACAGGGGGCAACCGGGGAGCTGTTTTTT
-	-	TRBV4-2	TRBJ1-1	CASSQDGRGGTEAFF	TGTGCCAGCAGCCAAGATGGCAGGGGAGGCACTGAAGCTTTCTTT
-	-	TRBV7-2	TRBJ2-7	CASSPGQSAGEQYF	TGTGCCAGCAGCCCGGGACAATCGGCGGGCGAGCAGTACTTC
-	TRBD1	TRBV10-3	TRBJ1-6	CASTGGRSYNSPLHF	TGTGCCAGTACAGGGGGCCGCTCCTATAATTCACCCCTCCACTTT
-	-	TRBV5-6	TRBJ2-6	CASVEIKSQSRANVLTF	TGTGCCAGCGTCGAGATCAAGTCACAAAGTCGGGCCAACGTCCTGACTTTC
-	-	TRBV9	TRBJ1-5	CASSATGNSNQPQHF	TGTGCCAGCAGCGCTACAGGGAATAGCAATCAGCCCCAGCATTTT
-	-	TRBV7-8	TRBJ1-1	CASSFSGHTEAFF	TGTGCCAGCAGCTTTTCCGGACACACTGAAGCTTTCTTT
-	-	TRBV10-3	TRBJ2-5	CAISGQQETQYF	TGTGCCATCAGTGGACAGCAAGAGACCCAGTACTTC
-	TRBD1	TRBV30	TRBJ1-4	CAWSVQGSGEKLFF	TGTGCCTGGAGTGTACAGGGGAGTGGTGAAAAACTGTTTTTT
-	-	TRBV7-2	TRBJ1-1	CASSLVQNTEAFF	TGTGCCAGCAGCTTAGTCCAGAACACTGAAGCTTTCTTT
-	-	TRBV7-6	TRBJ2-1	CASGSGYEQFF	TGTGCCAGCGGCTCGGGGTATGAGCAGTTCTTC
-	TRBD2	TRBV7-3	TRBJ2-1	CASSSGAGAYNEQFF	TGTGCCAGCAGCTCCGGAGCGGGGGCCTACAATGAGCAGTTCTTC
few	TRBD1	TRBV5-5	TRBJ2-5	CASSPGTAYQETQYF	TGTGCCAGCAGTCCAGGGACAGCGTACCAAGAGACCCAGTACTTC
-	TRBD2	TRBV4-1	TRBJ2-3	CASSLGLASSTDTQYF	TGCGCCAGCAGCCTCGGACTAGCTTCTAGCACAGATACGCAGTATTTT
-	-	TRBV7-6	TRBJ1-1	CASSLGGGGYQNTEAFF	TGTGCCAGCAGCTTAGGGGGCGGGGGCTATCAGAACACTGAAGCTTTCTTT
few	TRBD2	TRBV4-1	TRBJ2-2	CASSPGLAGAGELFF	TGCGCCAGCAGCCCGGGACTAGCGGGCGCCGGGGAGCTGTTTTTT
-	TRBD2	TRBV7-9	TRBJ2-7	CASSFAGLTYEQYF	TGTGCCAGCAGCTTCGCGGGACTAACCTACGAGCAGTACTTC
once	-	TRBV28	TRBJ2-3	CASKERDTQYF	TGTGCCAGCAAGGAACGGGATACGCAGTATTTT
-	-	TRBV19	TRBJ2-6	CASGGVSGANVLTF	TGTGCCAGTGGCGGGGTCTCTGGGGCCAACGTCCTGACTTTC
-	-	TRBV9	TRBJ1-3	CASSGGTAGNTIYF	TGTGCCAGCAGCGGTGGGACGGCTGGAAACACCATATATTTT
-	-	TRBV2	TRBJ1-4	CASRRGTTPTNEKLFF	TGTGCCAGCAGACGGGGCACGACCCCAACTAATGAAAAACTGTTTTTT
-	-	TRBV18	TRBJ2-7	CASSLETDYEQYF	TGTGCCAGCTCACTTGAGACAGACTACGAGCAGTACTTC
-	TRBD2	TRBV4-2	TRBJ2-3	CASSQAPASGSLDTQYF	TGTGCCAGCAGCCAGGCCCCGGCTAGCGGGAGTCTGGATACGCAGTATTTT